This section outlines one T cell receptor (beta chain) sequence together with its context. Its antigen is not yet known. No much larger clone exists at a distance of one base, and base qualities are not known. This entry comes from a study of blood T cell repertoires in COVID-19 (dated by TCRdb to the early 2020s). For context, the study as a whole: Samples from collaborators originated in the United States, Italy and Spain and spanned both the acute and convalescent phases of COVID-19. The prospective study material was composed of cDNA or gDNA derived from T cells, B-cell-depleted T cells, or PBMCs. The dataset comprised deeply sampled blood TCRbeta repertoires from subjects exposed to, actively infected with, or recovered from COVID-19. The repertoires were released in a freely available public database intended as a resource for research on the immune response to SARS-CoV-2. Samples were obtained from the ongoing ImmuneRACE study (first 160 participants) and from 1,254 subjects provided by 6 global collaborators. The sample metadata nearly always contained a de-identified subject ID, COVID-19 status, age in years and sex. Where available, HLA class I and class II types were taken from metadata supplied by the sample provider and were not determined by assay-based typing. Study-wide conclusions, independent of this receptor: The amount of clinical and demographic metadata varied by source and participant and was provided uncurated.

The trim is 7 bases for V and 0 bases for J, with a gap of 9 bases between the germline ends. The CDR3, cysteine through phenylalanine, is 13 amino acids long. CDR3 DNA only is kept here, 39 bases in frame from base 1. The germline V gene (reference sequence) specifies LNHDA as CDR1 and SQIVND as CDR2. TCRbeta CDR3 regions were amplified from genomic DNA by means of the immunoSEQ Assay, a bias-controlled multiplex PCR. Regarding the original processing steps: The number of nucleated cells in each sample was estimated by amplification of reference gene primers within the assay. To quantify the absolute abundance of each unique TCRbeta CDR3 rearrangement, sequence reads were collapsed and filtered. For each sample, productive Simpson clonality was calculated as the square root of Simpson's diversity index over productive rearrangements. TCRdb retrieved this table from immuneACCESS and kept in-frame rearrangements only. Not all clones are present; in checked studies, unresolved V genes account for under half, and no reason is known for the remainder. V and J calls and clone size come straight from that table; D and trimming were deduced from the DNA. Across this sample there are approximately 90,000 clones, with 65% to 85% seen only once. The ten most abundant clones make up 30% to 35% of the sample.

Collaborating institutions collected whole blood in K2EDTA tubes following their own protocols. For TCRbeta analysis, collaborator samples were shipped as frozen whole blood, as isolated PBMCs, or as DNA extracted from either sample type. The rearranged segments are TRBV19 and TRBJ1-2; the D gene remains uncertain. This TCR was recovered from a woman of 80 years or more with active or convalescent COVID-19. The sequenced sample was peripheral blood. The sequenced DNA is TGTGCCAGTACAGGAACCGCTAACTATGGCTACACCTTC. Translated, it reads CASTGTANYGYTF.